The 7 T cell receptor beta chains in this list originate from one sample, sequenced in a study of cytomegalovirus exposure and HLA in healthy donors. Some clones are missing from TCRdb's copy, which holds only in-frame ones; the method was immunoSEQ multiplex PCR. Found here are under 200,000 clones, approximately 86% of them singletons; the top ten hold approximately 2.1%. Source material: PBMCs. These receptors all come from a woman younger than 30 in good health and CMV-seronegative.

This clone has only a few counts. The chain combines TRBV5-8 with TRBJ2-7; a weak D match, TRBD2 (5 bases). Trimming took off 2 bases at V and 5 bases at J, with 11 bases between the two ends. The CDR3 has 13 residues. Germline V CDR1 and CDR2: SGHTS, YDEGEE. The CDR3 is CASSLGSMDEQYF. DNA of the CDR3: TGTGCCAGCAGCTTAGGGAGCATGGACGAGCAGTACTTC.

This sequence joins TRBV5-1 and TRBJ2-1; 12 nucleotides line up with TRBD2. CDR1 and CDR2 from the germline V gene are SGHRS and YFSETQ. The CDR3 spans 16 residues. Trimming removed 2 bases from V and 4 bases from J; junction bases left unmatched: 4. The CDR3 reads CASSFLTSGGYNEQFF. CDR3 nucleotides: TGCGCCAGCAGCTTCCTGACTAGCGGGGGATACAATGAGCAGTTCTTC.

V is TRBV6-5 and J is TRBJ1-2, with a possible D match to TRBD1 (5 bases). This CDR3 is 14 amino acids long. Germline CDR1 MNHEY, CDR2 SVGAGI. V was trimmed by 8 bases and J by 6 bases, leaving 19 bases between them. The chain's CDR3 is CASGGVRSVDGYTF. The CDR3 DNA reads TGTGCCAGCGGGGGGGTCAGGTCCGTCGATGGCTACACCTTC.

The rearrangement links TRBV5-4 to TRBJ2-7, with TRBD2 matching over 7 bases. The CDR3 loop spans 14 amino acids. Unmatched junction bases numbered 9, after V lost 4 bases and J lost 5 bases. CDR1 is SGHNT, CDR2 YYREEE, per germline (reference sequence). The CDR3 DNA sequence: TGTGCCAGCAGCCCTACCGGACTAGTAGACGAGCAGTACTTC. It specifies CASSPTGLVDEQYF.

The V call is TRBV14, the J call TRBJ2-7; 9 bases line up with TRBD1. V lost 3 bases to trimming and J lost 6 bases; unmatched junction nucleotides: 12. This CDR3 comprises 16 residues. CDR1 is SGHDN, CDR2 FVKESK, per germline. In DNA form, the CDR3 reads TGTGCCAGCAGCCATTTACCGGGACAGGGATTAAGCGAGCAGTACTTC. It specifies CASSHLPGQGLSEQYF.

CDR3: CASSYRSYGYTF. In DNA form, the CDR3 reads TGTGCCAGTAGTTACAGGTCCTATGGCTACACCTTC. The chain joins TRBV19 to TRBJ1-2, with TRBD1 as a possible D gene (5 bases). Germline V gene data show CDR1 as LNHDA and CDR2 as SQIVND (reference sequence). The length of the CDR3 is 12 residues. The V end lost 5 bases, the J end lost 4 bases, and 8 bases lay between the germline ends.

This chain joins TRBV4-2 and TRBJ1-2; TRBD1 is a possible D gene (6 bases). The V end lost 0 bases, the J end lost 0 bases, and 8 bases lay between the germline ends. The CDR3 consists of 15 residues. Per germline, CDR1 LGHNA and CDR2 YNFKEQ. The CDR3: CASSQDAGANYGYTF. The DNA for the CDR3 is TGTGCCAGCAGCCAAGATGCAGGGGCTAACTATGGCTACACCTTC.